This entry describes one TCR beta chain. The entry originates in a study of blood T cells in healthy people across ages. A second PCR, run for about 7 to 11 cycles, used a sample-barcoded 5' primer plus a J-beta primer mix. TCRdb re-called the 5' RACE reads with MiXCR, one entry per CDR3 protein. The sample has fewer than 950,000 distinct CDR3 sequences; around half are singletons. The CDR3 consists of 13 residues. Trimming pared 1 base from V and 1 base from J, leaving 5 bases between. CDR1 is SGHRS, CDR2 YFSETQ, per germline. This receptor was taken from a man aged 80 or over in good health. V and J are TRBV5-1 and TRBJ2-5; D is ambiguous. Sequenced sample: blood. The DNA for the CDR3 is TGCGCCAGCAGCTTGACGTTCCAAGAGACCCAGTACTTC. Its protein is CASSLTFQETQYF. Variable domain in full (rest from reference TRBV5-1 and TRBJ2-5): KAGVTQTPRYLIKTRGQQVTLSCSPISGHRSVSWYQQTPGQGLQFLFEYFSETQRNKGNFPGRFSGRQFSNSRSEMNVSTLELGDSALYLCASSLTFQETQYFGPGTRLLVL.